Listed below are T cell receptor beta chains from one sample, sequenced in a study of blood T cells in healthy people across ages. TCRdb ran MiXCR on the 5' RACE reads and lists one entry per CDR3 protein. The sample has approximately 820,000 distinct CDR3 sequences, approximately 44% seen once. Material for sequencing was blood. The receptor set was obtained from a man in his 60s in good health. The CDR3 runs from the conserved cysteine through the conserved F or W. D genes are given only for firm matches. Clone size is not always given. Where it is, it says once, few, many or a class for expanded clones.

V gene,J gene,D gene,clone size,CDR3 DNA,CDR3 protein
TRBV7-3,TRBJ2-5,TRBD2,few,TGTGCCAGCAGCTTAAAGGCTAGCGGGGGGTACCAAGAGACCCAGTACTTC,CASSLKASGGYQETQYF
TRBV20-1,TRBJ2-3,NA,NA,TGCAGTGCTAGAGATCATTCTCTCCGCACAGATACGCAGTATTTT,CSARDHSLRTDTQYF
TRBV4-3,TRBJ1-2,NA,few,TGCGCCAGCAGCCCCCAGCTAGATAACTATGGCTACACCTTC,CASSPQLDNYGYTF
TRBV5-6,TRBJ1-2,TRBD1,NA,TGTGCCAGCCGGGGGACAGGGACTGGCTACACCTTC,CASRGTGTGYTF
TRBV4-3,TRBJ2-5,NA,few,TGCGCCAGCAGCCAGAACCCAGGGTCGTGGGAGACCCAGTACTTC,CASSQNPGSWETQYF
TRBV5-1,TRBJ1-2,NA,many,TGCGCCAGCAGCTCCGGGGACGCTTGGAGCCTCTACACCTTC,CASSSGDAWSLYTF
TRBV27,TRBJ1-2,NA,many,TGTGCCAGCAGTTTATCGGGCCAGATTAAAAACTATGGCTACACCTTC,CASSLSGQIKNYGYTF
TRBV20-1,TRBJ2-1,NA,few,TGCAGTGCTAGAGACTGGACGGGCTCCTACAATGAGCAGTTCTTC,CSARDWTGSYNEQFF
TRBV11-3,TRBJ1-6,TRBD1,once,TGTGCCAGCAGCTTAATGACAGGGAGGAATTCACCCCTCCACTTT,CASSLMTGRNSPLHF
TRBV20-1,TRBJ2-5,NA,few,TGCAGTGCTAGGGTGGGGAGGGGGGCAATCCAAGAGACCCAGTACTTC,CSARVGRGAIQETQYF
TRBV12-3/TRBV12-4,TRBJ1-5,NA,few,TGTGCCAGCTGTTTGAAAGGGATCAGTCAGCCCCAGCATTTT,CASCLKGISQPQHF
TRBV6-2/TRBV6-3,TRBJ2-3,TRBD2,few,TGTGCCAGCAGGATAAGCGGGGGATCTGATACGCAGTATTTT,CASRISGGSDTQYF
TRBV10-3,TRBJ1-1,TRBD1,few,TGTGCCATCAGTGAGTCAGAGGGGGCGAGCACTGAAGCTTTCTTT,CAISESEGASTEAFF
TRBV7-9,TRBJ2-1,NA,NA,TGTGCCAGCAGCCCCTTCAGGGATACAGGGGAGCAGTTCTTC,CASSPFRDTGEQFF
TRBV18,TRBJ2-3,NA,many,TGTGCCAGCAGCCCGGGATCGACAGATACGCAGTATTTT,CASSPGSTDTQYF
TRBV18,TRBJ1-5,NA,NA,TGTGCCAGCTCACCACCCTCAGCCAATCAGCCCCAGCATTTT,CASSPPSANQPQHF
TRBV12-3/TRBV12-4,TRBJ2-4,NA,many,TGTGCCAGCAGTTTAGATATCAAAAACATTCAGTACTTC,CASSLDIKNIQYF
TRBV29-1,TRBJ1-1,NA,NA,TGCAGCGCCAGACCTTATGCGAACGCTGAAGCTTTCTTT,CSARPYANAEAFF
TRBV4-1,TRBJ2-6,NA,many,TGCGCCAGCAGCCAAGGGAACGCTGGGGCCAACGTCCTGACTTTC,CASSQGNAGANVLTF
TRBV6-1,TRBJ2-2,NA,NA,TGTGCCAGCAGTGGCCCGTCGGGGGCGGGCGGGGAGCTGTTTTTT,CASSGPSGAGGELFF
TRBV7-9,TRBJ2-1,NA,once,TGTGCCAGCAGTAACCCCCGGCAAGCTCACAATGAGCAGTTCTTC,CASSNPRQAHNEQFF
TRBV28,TRBJ2-4,TRBD1,NA,TGTGCCAGCAGTTTAGACAGGGTGGTCGGGCAGTACTTC,CASSLDRVVGQYF
TRBV5-6,TRBJ2-7,NA,NA,TGTGCCAGCAGCCCCGCGGAACTGATATCCTACGAGCAGTACTTC,CASSPAELISYEQYF
TRBV3-1,TRBJ1-4,NA,NA,TGTGCCAGCAGCCCAGGGGTCACTAATGAAAAACTGTTTTTT,CASSPGVTNEKLFF
TRBV20-1,TRBJ2-1,NA,few,TGCAGTGCTAGACCGAAGTTGGGGCGCTGGTTAAGTGAGCAGTTCTTC,CSARPKLGRWLSEQFF
TRBV7-9,TRBJ2-5,TRBD1,few,TGTGCCAGCAGCTTAACAGGGGCACGAGAGACCCAGTACTTC,CASSLTGARETQYF
TRBV5-1,TRBJ2-3,TRBD2,few,TGCGCCAGCAGCTTGGCCGGACTAGCGGGGCGCACAGATACGCAGTATTTT,CASSLAGLAGRTDTQYF
TRBV7-2,TRBJ2-7,TRBD1,few,TGTGCCAGCAGCTTAGTCCCACAGGGGACGTGGGAGCAGTACTTC,CASSLVPQGTWEQYF
TRBV12-3/TRBV12-4,TRBJ2-1,NA,once,TGTGCCAGCAATTTAAGCAGGCAGGGAACCGAGCAGTTCTTC,CASNLSRQGTEQFF
TRBV7-9,TRBJ2-3,TRBD1,few,TGTGCCAGCAGCTTAATTCCAGGGGGCGTCACAGATACGCAGTATTTT,CASSLIPGGVTDTQYF
TRBV27,TRBJ2-1,NA,NA,TGTGCCAGCAGTTTTCTTGGGTCTAACAATGAGCAGTTCTTC,CASSFLGSNNEQFF
TRBV3-1,TRBJ2-5,TRBD1,NA,TGTGCCAGCACCGGGACAGGGAACACCCAGTACTTC,CASTGTGNTQYF
TRBV5-6,TRBJ2-3,TRBD1,NA,TGTGCCAGCACAAAGGACAGGGGGCAATTAGATACGCAGTATTTT,CASTKDRGQLDTQYF
TRBV28,TRBJ2-7,NA,NA,TGTGCCAGCAGTTCCCCGGGCCCAGTGGGCGAGCAGTACTTC,CASSSPGPVGEQYF
TRBV4-2,TRBJ1-2,TRBD1,NA,TGTGCCAGCAGCCAAGGGACAGGGAGGCCGACTGGCTACACCTTC,CASSQGTGRPTGYTF
TRBV20-1,TRBJ2-3,TRBD1,NA,TGCAGTGCCACGACAGGGGGCAGTGCAGATACGCAGTATTTT,CSATTGGSADTQYF
TRBV5-6,TRBJ2-5,NA,NA,TGTGCCAGCACCTCTCGGGGGAATTGGGAGACCCAGTACTTC,CASTSRGNWETQYF
TRBV4-3,TRBJ2-3,NA,few,TGCGCCAGCAGCCAAGGAGGTTCCGGCGATACGCAGTATTTT,CASSQGGSGDTQYF
TRBV29-1,TRBJ1-4,TRBD1,NA,TGCAGCATTCAGGGGGCGATTAATGAAAAACTGTTTTTT,CSIQGAINEKLFF
TRBV21-1,TRBJ2-7,NA,few,TGTGCCAGCAGCAATAGGCTTGGGACAGGATTATACTACGAGCAGTACTTC,CASSNRLGTGLYYEQYF
TRBV20-1,TRBJ1-2,TRBD1,few,TGCAGTGCGCCGACAGGGGTCGGTGGCTACACCTTC,CSAPTGVGGYTF
TRBV20-1,TRBJ1-1,TRBD1,few,TGCAGCCGGGACAGGGGCCTCCGGAACACTGAAGCTTTCTTT,CSRDRGLRNTEAFF
TRBV20-1,TRBJ1-5,NA,NA,TGCAGTGCTAGAGGGGGGGCCAATAGCAATCAGCCCCAGCATTTT,CSARGGANSNQPQHF
TRBV7-6,TRBJ2-4,TRBD1,NA,TGTGCCAGCAGCTGGGGACAGGGGGAAATAGGCAAAAACATTCAGTACTTC,CASSWGQGEIGKNIQYF
TRBV6-2/TRBV6-3,TRBJ2-5,TRBD1,NA,TGTGCCAGCAGTTACGGGACAGCTGAAGAGACCCAGTACTTC,CASSYGTAEETQYF
TRBV5-1,TRBJ2-1,NA,few,TGCGCCAGCTCTCCTGGGGCCCCAGGAAGGCAGTTCTTC,CASSPGAPGRQFF